These 25 T cell receptor beta chains were all obtained from the same sample, sequenced in a study of chronic HIV infection and antiretroviral therapy. TCRdb reprocessed the 5' RACE reads via MiXCR and lists one record per CDR3 protein. The table has more than 30,000 distinct CDR3 sequences, over 7% seen once. The sequenced sample consisted of peripheral blood. The receptors were gathered from an adult who had HIV and had not received antiretroviral therapy, or was an uninfected healthy control (not recorded which).

At least ten counts were recorded for this clonotype. CDR3 bases: TGCAGTGCTAGAGATATCGCGGAAGACTACAATGAGCAGTTCTTC. This codes for CSARDIAEDYNEQFF. The chain carries TRBV20-1 and TRBJ2-1; D not resolved. The CDR3 spans 15 residues. Germline CDR1 DFQATT, CDR2 SNEGSKA (reference sequence). V gave up 0 bases and J gave up 3 bases, with 12 bases separating them.

The sample holds a few counts of this clonotype. In DNA, the CDR3 is TGCGCCAGCAGTGAGTCGCCGGGACAGGAGTTCTTC. Its protein is CASSESPGQEFF. The chain is built from TRBV10-2 and TRBJ2-1; 8 bases agree with TRBD1. CDR1 and CDR2 (germline): WSHSY, SAAADI. The CDR3 runs 12 residues. V shed 0 bases, J shed 14 bases, and the junction held 3 bases outside the gene matches.

This clonotype was counted many times. The gene calls are TRBV29-1 and TRBJ1-2; D is undetermined. CDR1 is SQVTM and CDR2 is ANQGSEA in the germline V gene. Trimming cost V 4 bases and J 4 bases, with 13 bases left between them. The CDR3 contains 13 residues. The CDR3 here is CSVVLDGTYGYTF. DNA for the CDR3: TGCAGCGTTGTGCTGGACGGAACCTATGGCTACACCTTC.

This clonotype was observed at least ten times. The chain carries TRBV7-9 and TRBJ2-7; 14 bases align to TRBD2. Germline lookup yields CDR1 SEHNR and CDR2 FQNEAQ (reference sequence). The CDR3 has 16 amino acids. Trimming took 4 bases from V and 4 from J; bases not matched to a gene: 6. Here the CDR3 reads CASSSGTSGSEYEQYF. DNA of the CDR3: TGTGCCAGCAGCTCCGGGACTAGCGGGAGTGAGTACGAGCAGTACTTC.

This clonotype was seen many times. This chain joins TRBV29-1 and TRBJ1-1; the D is unclear. Germline CDR1 and CDR2: SQVTM and ANQGSEA. The V and J ends lost 2 bases and 7 bases respectively, with 14 bases between them. This CDR3 is 13 amino acids long. This chain's CDR3 is CSVEPLTGVEAFF. The CDR3, as DNA: TGCAGCGTTGAACCCCTAACTGGGGTTGAAGCTTTCTTT.

This clonotype was recorded a few times. V is TRBV11-2 and J is TRBJ1-3; possibly TRBD1 for D (5 bases). Per the germline V gene, CDR1 is SGHAT and CDR2 is FQNNGV. V lost 5 bases to trimming and J lost 1 base, with 15 bases between them. The CDR3 spans 16 residues. The chain's CDR3 is CASSPTSGKSGNTIYF. CDR3 DNA sequence: TGTGCCAGCAGCCCAACGTCAGGGAAATCTGGAAACACCATATATTTT. Together with reference TRBV11-2 and TRBJ1-3, the CDR3 gives the full variable domain: EAGVAQSPRYKIIEKRQSVAFWCNPISGHATLYWYQQILGQGPKLLIQFQNNGVVDDSQLPKDRFSAERLKGVDSTLKIQPAKLEDSAVYLCASSPTSGKSGNTIYFGEGSWLTVV.

This clonotype was observed at least ten times. CDR3 coding DNA: TGTGCCAGCGCACCCGGACTAGCGGGGAGCAATGAGCAGTTCTTC. This translates into CASAPGLAGSNEQFF. The V call is TRBV10-3, the J call TRBJ2-1; 12 bases align to TRBD2. Germline CDR1 reads ENHRY; CDR2 reads SYGVKD. V shed 10 bases, J shed 6 bases, and the junction held 10 bases outside the gene matches. The CDR3 is made up of 15 amino acids.

This clonotype was seen at least ten times. The rearrangement uses TRBV10-3 and TRBJ2-4; 7 positions agree with TRBD1. Germline assignment: CDR1 ENHRY and CDR2 SYGVKD. The junction had 3 bases not matched to a gene; V was cut back by 9 bases and J by 4 bases. The CDR3 has 12 amino acids. CDR3 region: CAIRDSKNIQYF. CDR3 DNA sequence: TGTGCCATACGGGACAGTAAAAACATTCAGTACTTC.

This clonotype was counted at least ten times. This chain uses TRBV12-3 or TRBV12-4 with TRBJ1-6; possibly TRBD1 for D (5 bases). The CDR3 loop spans 15 amino acids. Deletions cut 1 base from V and 10 bases from J, with 14 bases between. CDR3 sequence reads: CASSLGGTVGSPLHF. The CDR3 DNA sequence: TGTGCCAGCAGTTTAGGGGGGACCGTGGGCTCACCCCTCCACTTT.

This chain connects TRBV4-1 to TRBJ1-5; D is undetermined. Trimming stripped 0 bases from V and 5 bases from J, with 8 bases between. Per the germline V gene, CDR1 is MGHRA and CDR2 is YSYEKL. CDR3 length equals 14 residues. CDR3 region: CASSQDGPDQPQHF. The CDR3 nucleotides read TGCGCCAGCAGCCAAGATGGGCCCGATCAGCCCCAGCATTTT.

This clonotype is classed as medium-sized. The rearrangement links TRBV5-5 to TRBJ2-2; D call uncertain. The CDR3 covers 13 residues. Trimming removed 4 bases at V and 1 base at J, with 5 bases between. From germline, CDR1 is SGHKS and CDR2 YYEKEE (reference sequence). The CDR3 nucleotides are TGTGCCAGCAGCCCGAGGAACACCGGGGAGCTGTTTTTT. Translation gives CASSPRNTGELFF.

Regarding this clonotype: Germline and junction disagree at one end, which may indicate a read error. The V gene is TRBV25-1, the J gene TRBJ1-5; no definite D call. Germline V gene data show CDR1 as MGHDK and CDR2 as SYGVNS. CDR3 size: 11 residues. This CDR3 reads CASGRNQPQRF. CDR3 nucleotide sequence: TGTGCCAGCGGCCGTAATCAGCCCCAGCGTTTT.

This clonotype occurred many times. The V gene is TRBV5-5, the J gene TRBJ2-1, with 14 positions matching TRBD2. Trimming took 0 bases from V and 9 from J; bases not matched to a gene: 5. The CDR3 is 16 amino acids. Germline V lookup: CDR1 SGHKS, CDR2 YYEKEE (reference sequence). CDR3 bases: TGTGCCAGCAGCTTGGCGACTAGCGGGGGGGCCACTGAGCAGTTCTTC. Its protein product is CASSLATSGGATEQFF.

This clonotype was found many times. The CDR3 DNA follows: TGCAGTGCTAGAGTTCAGGGACCAGATACGCAGTATTTT. Amino acids: CSARVQGPDTQYF. V usage is TRBV20-1 and J usage is TRBJ2-3; tentatively, D is TRBD1 or TRBD2 (5 bases each). The V and J ends lost 1 base and 4 bases respectively, with 9 bases between them. Looked up from germline, CDR1 is DFQATT and CDR2 is SNEGSKA (reference sequence). There are 13 residues in the CDR3.

This clonotype was detected a few times. V gene TRBV5-1 combines with J gene TRBJ2-5; D is uncertain. V lost 4 bases and J lost 0, with 10 bases in between. CDR3 length: 14 residues. CDR1 is SGHRS, CDR2 YFSETQ, per germline. The CDR3, as DNA: TGCGCCAGCAGCCCAAAGGCCTACCAAGAGACCCAGTACTTC. Amino acid sequence: CASSPKAYQETQYF.

This clonotype has ten or more counts. The V call is TRBV29-1, the J call TRBJ2-1; D not certain. Germline V gene data show CDR1 as SQVTM and CDR2 as ANQGSEA. The CDR3 totals 12 residues. V shed 0 bases and J shed 5 bases, with 5 bases lying between them. The CDR3 here is CSVEEPHNEQFF. CDR3 bases: TGCAGCGTTGAAGAACCCCACAATGAGCAGTTCTTC.

This clonotype has at least ten counts. The rearrangement links TRBV6-5 to TRBJ2-3; D gene uncertain. The CDR3 length is 14 residues. V lost 6 bases and J 0 bases, leaving 10 bases between the germline ends. Germline CDR1 reads MNHEY; CDR2 reads SVGAGI. CDR3 loop: CASRAWRSTDTQYF. For the CDR3, the DNA is TGTGCCAGCAGGGCCTGGCGGAGCACAGATACGCAGTATTTT.

This chain connects TRBV27 to TRBJ2-7, with D maybe TRBD1 (6 bases). The V and J ends lost 3 bases and 4 bases respectively, with 13 bases between them. Germline V gene lookup returns CDR1 MNHEY and CDR2 SMNVEV (reference sequence). This CDR3 contains 14 residues. In DNA form, the CDR3 reads TGTGCCAGCAGTTTCGCGACAGGAAGGTACGAGCAGTACTTC. Translated: CASSFATGRYEQYF.

This clonotype turned up a few times. The rearrangement joins TRBV7-9 to TRBJ1-1; the D is unclear. The V end lost 1 base, the J end lost 3 bases, and 6 bases lay between the germline ends. Germline lookup yields CDR1 SEHNR and CDR2 FQNEAQ (reference sequence). CDR3 length: 13 amino acids. CDR3 residues: CASSLEPDTEAFF. The CDR3 DNA reads TGTGCCAGCAGCTTAGAGCCGGACACTGAAGCTTTCTTT.

The J gene is TRBJ2-5, the V gene TRBV7-9; unclear D gene. There are 13 residues in the CDR3. V gave up 1 base and J gave up 3 bases, with 6 bases separating them. The V gene's germline CDR1 is SEHNR and CDR2 FQNEAQ (reference sequence). The CDR3 region has the DNA TGTGCCAGCAGCTTAGTGACGGAAGAGACCCAGTACTTC. Protein product: CASSLVTEETQYF.

This clonotype was seen repeatedly, ten times or more. The chain carries TRBV6-5 and TRBJ1-5, with 7 bases lining up with TRBD1. The CDR3 runs 17 residues. CDR1 MNHEY and CDR2 SVGAGI come from the germline V gene. The V gene end was trimmed by 5 bases and the J gene end by 7 bases; junction bases not matched to a gene: 17. The CDR3, as DNA: TGTGCCAGCAGTGGTTCGGCAGGGGGAGGATTTTGGCAGCCCCAGCATTTT. Its translation is CASSGSAGGGFWQPQHF.

The chain carries TRBV7-2 and TRBJ2-2; 7 nucleotides align to TRBD2. V shed 4 bases, J shed 3 bases, and the junction held 5 bases outside the gene matches. The CDR3 totals 15 residues. Looked up from germline, CDR1 is SGHTA and CDR2 is FQGNSA. The CDR3 DNA reads as TGTGCCAGCAGCTGGGTTGGGGGGGACACCGGGGAGCTGTTTTTT. Protein: CASSWVGGDTGELFF.

In its sample, this clonotype was seen many times. The chain combines TRBV6-5 with TRBJ1-1; D call uncertain. The CDR3 sequence is 13 residues long. Trimming stripped 4 bases from V and 0 bases from J, with 6 bases between. Germline CDR1 reads MNHEY; CDR2 reads SVGAGI. In DNA form, the CDR3 reads TGTGCCAGCAGTTTACAGCTGAACACTGAAGCTTTCTTT. Amino acid sequence: CASSLQLNTEAFF.

J is TRBJ2-3 and V is TRBV29-1; no definite D call. Germline V CDR1 and CDR2: SQVTM, ANQGSEA. This CDR3 has 13 amino acids. Trimming took 5 bases from V and 4 from J, leaving 13 bases between them. The CDR3 region is CSVIGSTADTQYF. The CDR3 DNA follows: TGCAGCGTTATCGGTAGTACTGCAGATACGCAGTATTTT.

This chain's CDR3 is CSARVAWGGRGNQPQHF. The CDR3 DNA follows: TGCAGTGCTAGAGTCGCTTGGGGGGGCCGGGGCAATCAGCCCCAGCATTTT. J is TRBJ1-5 and V is TRBV20-1, with D maybe TRBD1 (6 bases). Germline V gives CDR1 DFQATT, CDR2 SNEGSKA (reference sequence). The germline V and J ends were trimmed by 1 base and 2 bases, with 18 bases remaining between them. This CDR3 region has 17 residues.